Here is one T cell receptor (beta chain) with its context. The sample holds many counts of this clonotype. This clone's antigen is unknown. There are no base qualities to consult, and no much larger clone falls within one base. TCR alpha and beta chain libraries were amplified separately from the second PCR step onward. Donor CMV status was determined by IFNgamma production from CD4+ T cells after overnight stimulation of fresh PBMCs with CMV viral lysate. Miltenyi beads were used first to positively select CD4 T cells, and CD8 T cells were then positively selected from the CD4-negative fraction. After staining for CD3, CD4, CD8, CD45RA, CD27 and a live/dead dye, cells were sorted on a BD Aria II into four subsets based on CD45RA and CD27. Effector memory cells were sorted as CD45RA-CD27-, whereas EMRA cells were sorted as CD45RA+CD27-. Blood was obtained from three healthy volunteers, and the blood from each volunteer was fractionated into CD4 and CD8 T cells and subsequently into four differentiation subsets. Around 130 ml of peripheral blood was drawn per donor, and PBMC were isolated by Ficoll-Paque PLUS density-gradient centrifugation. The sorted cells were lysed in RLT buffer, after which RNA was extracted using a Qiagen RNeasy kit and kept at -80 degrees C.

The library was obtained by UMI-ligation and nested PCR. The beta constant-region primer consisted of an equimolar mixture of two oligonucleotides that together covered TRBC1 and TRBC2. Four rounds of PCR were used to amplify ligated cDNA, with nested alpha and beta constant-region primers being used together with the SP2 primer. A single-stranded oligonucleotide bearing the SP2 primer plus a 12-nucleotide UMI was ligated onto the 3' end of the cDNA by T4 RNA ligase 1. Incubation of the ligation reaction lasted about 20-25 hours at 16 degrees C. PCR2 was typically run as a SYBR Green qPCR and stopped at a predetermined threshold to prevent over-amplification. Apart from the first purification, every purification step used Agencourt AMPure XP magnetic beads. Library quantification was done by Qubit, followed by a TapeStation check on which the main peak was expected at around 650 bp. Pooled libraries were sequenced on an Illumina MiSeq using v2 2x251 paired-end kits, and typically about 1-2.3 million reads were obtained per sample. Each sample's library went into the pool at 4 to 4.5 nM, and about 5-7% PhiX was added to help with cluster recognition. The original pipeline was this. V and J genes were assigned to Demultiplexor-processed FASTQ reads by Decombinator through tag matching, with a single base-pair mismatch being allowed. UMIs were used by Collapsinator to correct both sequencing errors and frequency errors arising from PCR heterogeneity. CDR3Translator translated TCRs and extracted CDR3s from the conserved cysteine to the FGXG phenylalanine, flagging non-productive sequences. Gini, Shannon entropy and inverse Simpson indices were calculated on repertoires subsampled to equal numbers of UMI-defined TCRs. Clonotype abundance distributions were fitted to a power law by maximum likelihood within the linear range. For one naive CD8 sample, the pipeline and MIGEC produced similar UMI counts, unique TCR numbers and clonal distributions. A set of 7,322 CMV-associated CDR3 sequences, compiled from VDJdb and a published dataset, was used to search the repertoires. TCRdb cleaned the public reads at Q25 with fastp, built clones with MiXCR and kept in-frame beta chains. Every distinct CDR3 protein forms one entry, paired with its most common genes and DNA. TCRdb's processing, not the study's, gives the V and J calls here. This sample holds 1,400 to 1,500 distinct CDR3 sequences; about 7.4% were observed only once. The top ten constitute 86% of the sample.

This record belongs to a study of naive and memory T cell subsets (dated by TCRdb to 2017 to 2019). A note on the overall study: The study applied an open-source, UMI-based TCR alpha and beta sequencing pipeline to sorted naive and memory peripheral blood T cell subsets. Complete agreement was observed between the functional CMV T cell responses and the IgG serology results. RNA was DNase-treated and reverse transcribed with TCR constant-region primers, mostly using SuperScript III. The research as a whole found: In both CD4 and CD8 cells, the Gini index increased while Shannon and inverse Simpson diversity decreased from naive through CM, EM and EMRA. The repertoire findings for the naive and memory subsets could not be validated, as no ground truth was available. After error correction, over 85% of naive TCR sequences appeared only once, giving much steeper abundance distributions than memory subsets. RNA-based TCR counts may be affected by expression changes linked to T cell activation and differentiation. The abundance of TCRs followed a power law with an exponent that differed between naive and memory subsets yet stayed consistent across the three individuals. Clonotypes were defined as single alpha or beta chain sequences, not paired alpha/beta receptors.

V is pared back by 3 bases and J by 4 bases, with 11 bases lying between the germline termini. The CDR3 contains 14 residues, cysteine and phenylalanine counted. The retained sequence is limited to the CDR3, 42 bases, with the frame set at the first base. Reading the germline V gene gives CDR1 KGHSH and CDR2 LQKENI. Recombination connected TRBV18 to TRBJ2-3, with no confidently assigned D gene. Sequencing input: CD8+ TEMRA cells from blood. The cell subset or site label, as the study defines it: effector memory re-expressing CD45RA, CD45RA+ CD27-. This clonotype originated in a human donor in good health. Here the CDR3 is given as CASSPTSSADTQYF. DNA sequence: TGTGCCAGCTCACCGACGTCCTCGGCAGATACGCAGTATTTT.